The entry below gives a single T cell receptor beta chain sequence along with its context. As yet, its antigen is unknown. The data were taken from a study of PD-1 blockade in classical Hodgkin lymphoma. Study-wide background: Nivolumab 3 mg/kg was given intravenously every 2 weeks.

Study results and limitations: Whoever responded completely had baseline diversity much like that seen in newly diagnosed patients. Reported findings placed baseline TCR diversity lower in newly diagnosed patients (compared with healthy donors).

Each patient experienced a relapse that followed autologous stem cell transplantation, and brentuximab vedotin exposure varied. Patients' outcomes at their best amounted to complete response, partial response or progressive disease. Generated by immunoSEQ multiplex PCR, the TCRdb table keeps only in-frame clones and is missing some. The table shows around 91,000 clones, with around 86% occurring only once. CDR3 length: 15 amino acids. Per the germline V gene, CDR1 is MNHNY and CDR2 is SVGAGI (reference sequence). Trimming left V 2 bases short and J 4 bases short, with 12 bases between. The chain uses TRBV6-6 and TRBJ2-1; TRBD2 is a possible D gene (5 bases). The sample in question was peripheral blood mononuclear cells (PBMCs), obtained at baseline. The TCR was taken from a human donor with classical Hodgkin lymphoma. DNA for the CDR3: TGTGCCAGCAGTTACGAGGGATCAGCTTACAATGAGCAGTTCTTC. Translating gives CASSYEGSAYNEQFF.